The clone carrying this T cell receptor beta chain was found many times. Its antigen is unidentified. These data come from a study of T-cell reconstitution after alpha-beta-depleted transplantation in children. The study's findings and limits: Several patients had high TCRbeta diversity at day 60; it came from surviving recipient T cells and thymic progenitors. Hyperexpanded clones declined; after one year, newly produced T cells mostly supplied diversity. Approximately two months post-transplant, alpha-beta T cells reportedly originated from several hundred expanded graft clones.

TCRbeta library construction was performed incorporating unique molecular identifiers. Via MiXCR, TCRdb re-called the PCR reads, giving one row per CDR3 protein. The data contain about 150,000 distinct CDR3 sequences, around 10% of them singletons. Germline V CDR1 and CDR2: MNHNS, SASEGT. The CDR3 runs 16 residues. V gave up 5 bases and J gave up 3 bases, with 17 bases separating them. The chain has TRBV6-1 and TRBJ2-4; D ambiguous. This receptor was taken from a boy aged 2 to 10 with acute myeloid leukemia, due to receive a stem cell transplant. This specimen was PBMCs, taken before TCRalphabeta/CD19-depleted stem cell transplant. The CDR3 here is CASSRGPGSGKNIQYF. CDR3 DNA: TGTGCCAGCAGTCGTGGGCCAGGTTCTGGCAAAAACATTCAGTACTTC.